Listed here is a single T cell receptor (beta chain). Its recognized antigen is unknown. Base qualities are missing; no much larger clone stands one base away. The library was generated by the immunoSEQ multiplex PCR assay. Roughly 10^5 TCR templates per sample were assayed on the deep sequencing platform. Genomic DNA extracted from sorted T cells was used for TCRbeta CDR3 sequencing. Turning to the authors' computational methods: The R programming language was used for the clonal analysis of the TCRbeta CDR3 data. Comparing unstimulated samples against CFSE-low samples taken after the reaction was how alloreactive CD4+ and CD8+ clones were defined. Alloreactive CD4+ clones were assigned to regulatory or non-regulatory origin by matching sequences to sorted unstimulated Treg and non-Treg repertoires. TCRdb stores this immuneACCESS table with in-frame sequences only. Part of the clones is absent; in the studies checked, under half of the shortfall reflects unresolved V genes, and no reason is known for the rest. V and J calls and clone size are copied from that table; D and trimming were computed from the DNA. In this sample the table shows some 97,000 clones, about 90% of which occur a single time. In total, the top ten clones hold 0.55% to 0.85% of the sample.

These data come from a study of siplizumab effects on memory and regulatory T cells (dated by TCRdb to between 2018 and 2021). Study-wide context: The effect of the anti-CD2 antibody siplizumab on alloreactive T-cell subsets was examined in allogeneic mixed lymphocyte reactions constructed from human PBMCs. The study at large found these results: Roughly 75-97% of proliferating CD4+ or CD8+ clones could not be assigned a naive or memory phenotype. No functional confirmation was obtained for the suppressive function of proliferating Tregs from siplizumab cultures. Compared with memory T cells, unstimulated naive T cells appeared more diverse, and naive cells seemed to make a substantial contribution to the alloresponse. Siplizumab significantly reduced the cumulative frequency of alloreactive sequences traceable to unstimulated CD4+ memory T cells. Because sequences below about 10^-5 frequency were poorly captured, only a minor fraction of alloreactive clones could be mapped to unstimulated subsets. Of the alloreactive CD4+ clones that could be mapped, the Treg-derived share averaged almost 70% with siplizumab compared with 26.9% in control reactions.

Sorted unstimulated T cells and proliferating T cells recovered from mixed lymphocyte reactions underwent TCRbeta CDR3 sequencing. Fresh whole blood from ten HLA-typed healthy donors was used as the source from which PBMCs were isolated. To map where alloreactive clones came from, CD4+ regulatory T cells in the unstimulated state were FACS-sorted. Trimming costs V 4 bases and J 6 bases, and their ends lie 18 bases apart. CDR1 and CDR2 were assigned from the germline V gene as MGHDK and SYGVNS. The CDR3 has 15 amino acids, counting the end cysteine and phenylalanine. The retained sequence is limited to the CDR3, 45 bases, with the frame set at the first base.

The sequence links TRBV25-1 to TRBJ1-2, with an unclear D gene assignment. This TCR derives from a human donor in good health. The sample comprised Tregs sorted from blood. The nucleotide sequence reads as follows: TGTGCCAGCAGTGGGGCGGTTTGGAGGGAGCATGGCTACACCTTC. This codes for CASSGAVWREHGYTF.